Each of the 26 T cell receptor beta chains below was sequenced from the same sample in a study of metastatic and nonmetastatic thyroid tumors. All patients reached thyroid surgery having received no treatment beforehand. TCRdb recomputed clones from the PCR reads via MiXCR. The profile shows just over 15,000 clones, approximately 23% of them singletons. The sample consisted of tumor tissue. Receptors were obtained from a female donor with papillary thyroid cancer or a benign thyroid nodule (not recorded which). Some clones in this sample may be carry-over from other donors' samples.

The table lists this clone with a few counts. The chain is built from TRBV10-2 and TRBJ2-2; D ambiguous. The CDR3 is 15 residues long. V lost 6 bases, J lost 8 bases, and 19 bases lay in between. CDR1 is WSHSY and CDR2 is SAAADI in the germline V gene. The CDR3 sequence: CASSRARRTGGELFF. In DNA form, the CDR3 reads TGCGCCAGCAGCCGGGCCCGTCGAACCGGGGGGGAGCTGTTTTTT.

This clone was counted many times. The rearrangement links TRBV9 to TRBJ1-1; D not certain. The germline V gene has CDR1 SGDLS and CDR2 YYNGEE. The CDR3 has 15 amino acids. V dropped 3 bases and J dropped 0 bases, with 12 bases sitting between them. CDR3 coding DNA: TGTGCCAGCAGCGGAGAGAACAAAATGAACACTGAAGCTTTCTTT. Its protein is CASSGENKMNTEAFF.

Ten or more counts support this clone. V and J are TRBV11-1 and TRBJ2-7; D possibly uses TRBD1 or TRBD2 (5 bases each). Germline V lookup: CDR1 SGHAT, CDR2 FQDESV (reference sequence). CDR3 length: 13 amino acids. V was cut by 5 bases and J by 3 bases, with 11 bases left in between. The DNA for the CDR3 is TGTGCCAGCAGCCTCACGAGGGGCTACGAGCAGTACTTC. This encodes CASSLTRGYEQYF.

This clone was counted ten times or more. The rearrangement uses TRBV7-9 and TRBJ2-1; 7 nucleotides align to TRBD1. J gave up 0 bases and V 4 bases, and 3 bases lay outside the gene matches. The CDR3 totals 15 residues. Germline lookup yields CDR1 SEHNR and CDR2 FQNEAQ (reference sequence). Written as DNA, the CDR3 is TGTGCCAGCAGCTCGACAGGGTACTCCTACAATGAGCAGTTCTTC. This translates into CASSSTGYSYNEQFF.

This clone is deemed medium-sized. The same CDR3 also results from other DNA sequences found in this sample. This chain links TRBV20-1 with TRBJ2-7, with 8 positions matching TRBD2. In germline, CDR1 is DFQATT, CDR2 SNEGSKA (reference sequence). V lost 2 bases and J lost 4; bases outside the gene matches: 7. The CDR3 has 14 residues. The chain's CDR3 is CSARQLAEPYEQYF. CDR3 nucleotides: TGCAGTGCTAGACAACTAGCGGAGCCGTACGAGCAGTACTTC.

The rearrangement joins TRBV6-5 to TRBJ2-7, with TRBD1 identical over 9 bases. CDR1 MNHEY and CDR2 SVGAGI come from the germline V gene. The CDR3 spans 16 residues. The J segment lost 3 bases and the V segment lost 6 bases, leaving 12 bases of the junction unmatched. CDR3 nucleotide sequence: TGTGCCAGCAGCCTACAGGGGGCGCAGATCTACTACGAGCAGTACTTC. Residues: CASSLQGAQIYYEQYF.

V and J are TRBV12-3 or TRBV12-4 and TRBJ1-1; D gene ambiguous. CDR3 size: 13 residues. Trimming left V 8 bases short and J 6 bases short, with 16 bases between. Here the CDR3 DNA reads TGTGCCAGCCAGTTGACGGGTCTTTCTGAAGCTTTCTTT. Residues: CASQLTGLSEAFF.

This clone was found many times. The rearrangement links TRBV25-1 to TRBJ1-2; D gene ambiguous. Trimming cost V 0 bases and J 4 bases, with 6 bases left between them. Germline V gene sequence: CDR1 MGHDK, CDR2 SYGVNS. The CDR3 is made up of 13 amino acids. DNA of the CDR3: TGTGCCAGCAGTGAATACACCTCCTATGGCTACACCTTC. It is translated as CASSEYTSYGYTF.

This clone is judged medium-sized. The V gene is TRBV4-2, the J gene TRBJ2-7, with TRBD1 matching 8 bases. Trimming at V came to 2 bases and at J to 3 bases, leaving 9 bases not matched to a gene. Germline-derived CDR1 and CDR2 are LGHNA and YNFKEQ. The CDR3 is 16 amino acids. The CDR3 is CASSQSGTGTLYEQYF. CDR3 sequence (DNA): TGTGCCAGCAGCCAAAGTGGGACAGGAACGCTCTACGAGCAGTACTTC.

The V gene is TRBV30, the J gene TRBJ2-7, with TRBD1 identical over 9 bases. Germline V lookup: CDR1 GTSNPN, CDR2 SVGIG (reference sequence). The CDR3 consists of 15 residues. J gave up 3 bases and V 5 bases, and 11 bases lay outside the gene matches. CDR3 nucleotides: TGTGCCTGGCCCGGTTCCGGGACAGGGATCTACGAGCAGTACTTC. It specifies CAWPGSGTGIYEQYF.

This clone showed up many times. The chain combines TRBV5-6 with TRBJ1-6, with D possibly TRBD1 on 5 matching bases. Trimming took 0 bases from V and 9 from J, leaving 13 bases between them. The CDR3 extends over 15 amino acids. Germline V gene data show CDR1 as SGHDT and CDR2 as YYEEEE. The CDR3 sequence: CASSLEQGTGSPLHF. DNA for the CDR3: TGTGCCAGCAGCTTGGAGCAGGGCACGGGTTCACCCCTCCACTTT.

This clone was recorded many times. CDR3 nucleotide sequence: TGTGCCAGCAGTTTAACCGGATTTTTCTACGAGCAGTACTTC. Its protein is CASSLTGFFYEQYF. The chain joins TRBV27 to TRBJ2-7; D unclear. Trimming left V 2 bases short and J 3 bases short, with 11 bases between. The CDR3 has 14 residues. CDR1 MNHEY and CDR2 SMNVEV come from the germline V gene (reference sequence).

The genes are TRBV20-1 and TRBJ2-1; 9 nucleotides align to TRBD2. With V trimmed by 0 bases and J by 5 bases, 8 bases remained unmatched. Germline V gene sequence: CDR1 DFQATT, CDR2 SNEGSKA (reference sequence). This CDR3 comprises 16 residues. CDR3 in amino acids: CSARDYLAGLDNEQFF. The CDR3 DNA sequence: TGCAGTGCTAGAGATTACCTAGCGGGACTGGACAATGAGCAGTTCTTC.

This clone was detected ten times or more. The genes are TRBV5-1 and TRBJ2-1; maybe TRBD1 (6 bases). V was trimmed by 2 bases and J by 0 bases, leaving 9 bases between them. CDR3 size: 15 residues. CDR1 is SGHRS and CDR2 is YFSETQ in the germline V gene. This CDR3 reads CASSFTGSSYNEQFF. The CDR3 DNA is TGCGCCAGCAGCTTTACAGGGAGCTCCTACAATGAGCAGTTCTTC.

CDR3 coding DNA: TGCAGTGCTAGGACTAGCGTCGACTACAATGAGCAGTTCTTC. This translates into CSARTSVDYNEQFF. This sequence joins TRBV20-1 and TRBJ2-1; 8 nucleotides match TRBD2. CDR1 is DFQATT and CDR2 is SNEGSKA in the germline V gene (reference sequence). Trimming at V came to 3 bases and at J to 3 bases, leaving 4 bases not matched to a gene. The CDR3 length is 14 residues.

By its share, this clone is medium-sized (0.01 to 0.1%). The rearrangement uses TRBV11-3 and TRBJ2-2; no clear D. This CDR3 comprises 13 residues. V gave up 9 bases and J gave up 4 bases, with 12 bases separating them. CDR1 is SGHNT and CDR2 is YENEEA in the germline V gene. The CDR3 region is CASSRLGTGELFF. In DNA form, the CDR3 reads TGTGCCAGTTCGAGGCTAGGCACCGGGGAGCTGTTTTTT.

This clone was counted ten times or more. The chain couples TRBV7-9 to TRBJ2-7; 8 bases are shared with TRBD2. The CDR3 is made up of 14 amino acids. J lost 4 bases, V lost 4 bases, and 6 bases had no gene match. Germline V gene sequence: CDR1 SEHNR, CDR2 FQNEAQ (reference sequence). In DNA form, the CDR3 reads TGTGCCAGCAGCTCCCCCAGCGGGAGATACGAGCAGTACTTC. This sequence encodes CASSSPSGRYEQYF.

This sequence joins TRBV7-8 and TRBJ2-7, with D maybe TRBD1 (6 bases). V lost 6 bases and J 3 bases, leaving 27 bases between the germline ends. CDR1 and CDR2 from the germline V gene are SGHVS and FQNEAQ. The CDR3 consists of 18 residues. The CDR3 reads CASSLAAWSRGGLYEQYF. As DNA, the CDR3 is TGTGCCAGCAGTTTGGCGGCGTGGAGCAGGGGTGGGCTCTACGAGCAGTACTTC.

This clone was seen many times. One base away lies a much larger clone, so this may be a sequencing read error. The chain joins TRBV30 to TRBJ1-3, with a possible D match to TRBD1 (5 bases). The CDR3 covers 16 residues. The germline V gene has CDR1 GTSNPN and CDR2 SVGIG (reference sequence). The CDR3 DNA follows: TGTGCCTGGAGTAGATGGGACTGGGACTCTGGAGACACCATATATTTT. This translates into CAWSRWDWDSGDTIYF.

This clone has ten or more counts. The rearrangement links TRBV20-1 to TRBJ1-3; D possibly corresponds to TRBD1 (5 bases). This CDR3 has 17 residues. The V end lost 6 bases, the J end lost 5 bases, and 26 bases lay between the germline ends. Germline CDR1 reads DFQATT; CDR2 reads SNEGSKA (reference sequence). The CDR3 coding sequence is TGCAGTGCCTTGGGACCCCCAACTCCTATCACCAGAAACACCATATATTTT. It translates to CSALGPPTPITRNTIYF.

About this clone: The germline gene is not matched at one end of the junction; a read error may be the cause. The chain couples TRBV11-2 to TRBJ2-2; TRBD1 matches at 7 bases. The CDR3 covers 16 residues. The germline V gene has CDR1 SGHAT and CDR2 FQNNGV. The CDR3 loop reads CASSLGGQWNTGELFF. The CDR3 region has the DNA TGTGCCAGCAGCTTAGGGGGACAGTGGAACACCGGGGAGCTTTTTTTT. Based on the CDR3 plus reference TRBV11-2 and TRBJ2-2, the full variable domain is EAGVAQSPRYKIIEKRQSVAFWCNPISGHATLYWYQQILGQGPKLLIQFQNNGVVDDSQLPKDRFSAERLKGVDSTLKIQPAKLEDSAVYLCASSLGGQWNTGELFFGEGSRLTVL.

The rearrangement uses TRBV9 and TRBJ2-7; possibly TRBD1 or TRBD2 for D (6 bases each). The CDR3 runs 15 residues. From germline, CDR1 is SGDLS and CDR2 YYNGEE. V lost 6 bases and J 4 bases, leaving 20 bases between the germline ends. CDR3 sequence reads: CASISNRERAYEQYF. CDR3 DNA: TGTGCCAGCATCTCTAACAGGGAGCGGGCTTACGAGCAGTACTTC.

The rearrangement joins TRBV25-1 to TRBJ1-2; weak D call: TRBD1 (6 bases). V gave up 3 bases and J gave up 4 bases, with 12 bases separating them. Germline V gives CDR1 MGHDK, CDR2 SYGVNS. The CDR3 is 14 residues long. CDR3 sequence reads: CASSDRGGGYGYTF. DNA for the CDR3: TGTGCCAGCAGTGATCGAGGGGGTGGCTATGGCTACACCTTC.

This clone was found many times. This rearrangement joins TRBV7-9 to TRBJ2-7; D gene ambiguous. The CDR3 is made up of 11 amino acids. Per germline, CDR1 SEHNR and CDR2 FQNEAQ (reference sequence). V dropped 5 bases and J dropped 1 base, with 3 bases sitting between them. In DNA, the CDR3 is TGTGCCAGCAGCGCGTCCTACGAGCAGTACTTC. It translates to CASSASYEQYF.

In this sample, this clone turned up many times. The V call is TRBV29-1, the J call TRBJ2-7; tentatively, D is TRBD1 (6 bases). V was pared by 0 bases and J by 4 bases, with 19 bases between. The CDR3 is 16 residues long. From germline, CDR1 is SQVTM and CDR2 ANQGSEA. CDR3 sequence: CSVEEATGLRTYEQYF. In nucleotides, the CDR3 is TGCAGCGTTGAAGAGGCTACAGGGCTAAGAACTTACGAGCAGTACTTC.

The CDR3 DNA is TGTGCCAGCAGTGGGACTAGCGGGATCGGAGAGACCCAGTACTTC. This gives the protein CASSGTSGIGETQYF. The chain employs TRBV6-2 or TRBV6-3 and TRBJ2-5; 13 nucleotides line up with TRBD2. After removal of 5 bases from V and 4 bases from J, the junction contained 4 bases not matched to a gene. The CDR3 covers 15 residues. Looked up from germline, CDR1 is MNHEY and CDR2 is SVGEGT.